The 12 T cell receptor beta chains in this list originate from one sample, sequenced in a study of cytomegalovirus exposure and HLA in healthy donors. Primers: 60 Vbeta forward and 13 Jbeta reverse. Produced via immunoSEQ multiplex PCR; TCRdb's table is partial and in-frame only. The sample has some 95,000 clones, just under 80% seen once. The sequencing input was PBMCs. Every receptor here comes from a man aged 25-45 years in good health and CMV-seronegative.

This clone has just a few counts. The chain combines TRBV30 with TRBJ1-2, with TRBD1 matching 9 bases. The CDR3 spans 13 residues. The J segment lost 5 bases and the V segment lost 6 bases, leaving 7 bases of the junction unmatched. Looked up from germline, CDR1 is GTSNPN and CDR2 is SVGIG (reference sequence). The CDR3 DNA follows: TGTGCCTGCCTACAGGGGGCAGGGTATGGCTACACCTTC. Its translation is CACLQGAGYGYTF.

This clone was seen at least ten times. The V gene is TRBV6-1, the J gene TRBJ2-7, with 8 nucleotides matching TRBD2. Germline V lookup: CDR1 MNHNS, CDR2 SASEGT. This CDR3 comprises 15 residues. V gave up 3 bases and J gave up 2 bases; unmatched junction bases: 6. This chain's CDR3 is CASSDGGDGAYEQYF. CDR3 in DNA: TGTGCCAGCAGTGACGGGGGGGACGGCGCCTACGAGCAGTACTTC.

The chain joins TRBV6-1 to TRBJ2-1; TRBD1 matches at 11 bases. CDR1 is MNHNS, CDR2 SASEGT, per germline. The CDR3 runs 16 residues. V shed 2 bases and J 6 bases; nucleotides not matched to a gene: 6. The CDR3 is CASSERSGTGGNEQFF. The CDR3 DNA follows: TGTGCCAGCAGTGAAAGAAGTGGGACAGGGGGCAATGAGCAGTTCTTC.

This clone was seen just once. V gene TRBV7-9 combines with J gene TRBJ2-1, with D possibly being TRBD1 (6 bases). CDR3 length: 15 amino acids. The germline V gene has CDR1 SEHNR and CDR2 FQNEAQ (reference sequence). V was clipped by 3 bases and J by 2 bases, with 11 bases between them. Written as DNA, the CDR3 is TGTGCCAGCAGCTTGGGGGCCTACCCCTACAATGAGCAGTTCTTC. This gives the protein CASSLGAYPYNEQFF.

The genes are TRBV2 and TRBJ1-5, with D maybe TRBD1 (5 bases). Trimming pared 4 bases from V and 1 base from J, leaving 11 bases between. The CDR3 runs to 15 residues. From germline, CDR1 is SNHLY and CDR2 FYNNEI. The CDR3 protein is CASSAGGASNQPQHF. CDR3 nucleotides: TGTGCCAGCAGTGCCGGAGGGGCGAGCAATCAGCCCCAGCATTTT.

The J gene is TRBJ1-5, the V gene TRBV27; D ambiguous. Germline V gives CDR1 MNHEY, CDR2 SMNVEV (reference sequence). This CDR3 is built from 14 residues. V was pared by 3 bases and J by 2 bases, with 8 bases between. CDR3 amino acids: CASSLSVGNQPQHF. CDR3 coding DNA: TGTGCCAGCAGTTTGTCGGTGGGCAATCAGCCCCAGCATTTT.

This clone has ten or more counts. This chain joins TRBV6-1 and TRBJ2-3; TRBD1 matches 10 bases. The CDR3 runs to 15 residues. CDR1 and CDR2 from the germline V gene are MNHNS and SASEGT. The junction had 5 bases not matched to a gene; V was cut back by 4 bases and J by 4 bases. CDR3 DNA sequence: TGTGCCAGCAGTGTTGGCGGGACAGGGGCAGATACGCAGTATTTT. The encoded protein is CASSVGGTGADTQYF.

The genes are TRBV19 and TRBJ2-7; tentative D call: TRBD1 (5 bases). V shed 1 base and J shed 4 bases, with 14 bases lying between them. This CDR3 comprises 15 residues. CDR1 LNHDA and CDR2 SQIVND come from the germline V gene (reference sequence). CDR3 protein: CASSIGQSHRYEQYF. The CDR3 coding sequence is TGTGCCAGTAGTATAGGACAGAGTCACCGATACGAGCAGTACTTC.

V gene TRBV18 combines with J gene TRBJ1-1; D ambiguous. The germline gives CDR1 KGHSH, CDR2 LQKENI. With 3 bases removed from V and 1 base from J, the gap between germline ends came to 15 bases. This CDR3 is 16 amino acids long. The CDR3 bases are TGTGCCAGCTCACCTACAGAAATCGAATCGAACACTGAAGCTTTCTTT. This codes for CASSPTEIESNTEAFF.

CDR3 nucleotides: TGTGCCAGCAGTCCCCTCGCCGGGACTAGCGGTAGCTCCTACGAGCAGTACTTC. Translating gives CASSPLAGTSGSSYEQYF. The V call is TRBV27, the J call TRBJ2-7, with TRBD2 matching 11 bases. Trimming cost V 5 bases and J 0 bases; bases outside gene matches: 12. Per germline, CDR1 MNHEY and CDR2 SMNVEV (reference sequence). The CDR3 length is 18 residues.

This clone was seen once. V and J are TRBV30 and TRBJ1-1; tentative D call: TRBD1 (5 bases). Germline V gene lookup returns CDR1 GTSNPN and CDR2 SVGIG (reference sequence). Trimming took 3 bases from V and 5 from J, leaving 16 bases between them. The CDR3 sequence is 14 residues long. CDR3 loop: CAWREQGRGTEAFF. CDR3 bases: TGTGCCTGGAGAGAGCAGGGACGGGGGACTGAAGCTTTCTTT.

This chain links TRBV7-3 with TRBJ1-6; 8 bases fit TRBD1. The trim removed 4 bases at V and 10 bases at J, leaving 6 bases unmatched. Germline loops: CDR1 SGHTA, CDR2 FQGTGA. This CDR3 is built from 14 residues. CDR3 DNA: TGTGCCAGCAGCTCTACAGGGGGTTCCTCACCCCTCCACTTT. Protein: CASSSTGGSSPLHF. The full variable domain, completed using reference TRBV7-3 and TRBJ1-6, is GAGVSQTPSNKVTEKGKYVELRCDPISGHTALYWYRQSLGQGPEFLIYFQGTGAADDSGLPNDRFFAVRPEGSVSTLKIQRTERGDSAVYLCASSSTGGSSPLHFGNGTRLTVT.